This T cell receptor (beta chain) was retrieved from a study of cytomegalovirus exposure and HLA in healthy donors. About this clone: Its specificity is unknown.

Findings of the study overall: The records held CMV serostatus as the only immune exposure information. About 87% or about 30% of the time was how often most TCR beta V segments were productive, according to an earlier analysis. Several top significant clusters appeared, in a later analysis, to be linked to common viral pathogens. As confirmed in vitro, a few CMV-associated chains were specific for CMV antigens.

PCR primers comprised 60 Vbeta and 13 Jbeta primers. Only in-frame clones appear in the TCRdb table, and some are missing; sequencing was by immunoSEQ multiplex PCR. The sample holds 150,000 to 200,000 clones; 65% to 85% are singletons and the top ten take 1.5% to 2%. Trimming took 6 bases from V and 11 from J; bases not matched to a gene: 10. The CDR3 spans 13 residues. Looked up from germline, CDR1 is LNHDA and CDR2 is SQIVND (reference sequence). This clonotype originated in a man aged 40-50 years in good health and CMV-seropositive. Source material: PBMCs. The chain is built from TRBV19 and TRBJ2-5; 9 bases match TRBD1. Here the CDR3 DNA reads TGTGCCAGTAGGAGGACAGGGGCGGGTGAGCAGTACTTC. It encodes CASRRTGAGEQYF.